The rows below give T cell receptor beta chains drawn from one sample of a study of blood T cell repertoires in COVID-19. Some clones are missing from TCRdb's copy, which holds only in-frame ones; the method was immunoSEQ multiplex PCR. The data contain about 380,000 clones, approximately 87% of them singletons. Sequenced sample: PBMCs or T cells enriched from blood (not recorded which). These receptors all come from a man younger than 40 who had recovered from COVID-19. CDR3s leave out the opening cysteine and the closing phenylalanine or tryptophan. A D gene is named only where the DNA matches it firmly. Clone size appears in some rows only: once, few, many, or a class for an expanded clone.

TRBD2 | TRBV10-1 | - | ASSGSGGPYNEQF
- | TRBV4-2 | - | ASSLSKRETQY
- | TRBV7-9 | - | ASSLGVLLQETQY
- | TRBV19 | - | ASSIAVDFGYT
- | TRBV5-1 | - | ASSLEGRVATNEKLF
- | TRBV4-2 | - | ASSQVSGPNYGYT
TRBD1 | TRBV19 | - | ASSIGQDGTQY
- | TRBV15 | - | ATSNEKGGNIQY
- | TRBV4-3 | - | ASSQDRGTEAF
TRBD1 | TRBV7-9 | once | ASVRGTGVSSDTQY
- | TRBV5-1 | - | ASSSAGDPNTEAF
- | TRBV19 | many | ASSISEQGFNAPLH
TRBD1 | TRBV5-1 | - | ASGQGQGASNYGYT
- | TRBV7-2 | - | ASSLAGSMNTEAF
- | TRBV7-2 | - | ASSFLENQPQH
TRBD1 | TRBV15 | - | ATSRRDRRNQPQH
- | TRBV11-2 | few | ASSTPWHMNGYT
- | TRBV11-2 | - | ASSLDSARETYEQY
- | TRBV7-8 | - | ASRRQLNTEAF
- | TRBV14 | - | ASSHSGGLEAF
TRBD1 | TRBV5-1 | - | ATKPGQGPYEQY
TRBD2 | TRBV2 | once | ASSGWEGSYEQY
TRBD1 | TRBV14 | - | ASNQGGREKLF
- | TRBV6-5 | few | ASSSGLWTEAF
- | TRBV5-6 | - | ASSLTRGYGYT
- | TRBV3-1/TRBV3-2 | - | ASSQAEGLAGYT
TRBD1 | TRBV27 | few | ASSIHRGTEAF
TRBD1 | TRBV6-1 | - | ASSEPGGPPGNTIY
- | TRBV30 | - | AWREGTWGYT
- | TRBV7-2 | - | ASSPGGYYGYT
- | TRBV19 | - | ASRTVGAGSYNSPLH
- | TRBV27 | once | ASSQGSSNQPQH
TRBD1 | TRBV19 | - | ASSIPTGGKSNYGYT
TRBD2 | TRBV6-5 | - | ASTKTSGYQETQY
TRBD2 | TRBV27 | - | ASSLWTSRDEQF
TRBD1 | TRBV5-1 | - | ASSTLGQQNTEAF
- | TRBV7-3 | - | ASSFNRETEAF
- | TRBV5-1 | - | ASSAGALSGNTIY
TRBD2 | TRBV7-9 | once | ASSYAGLAVPGNEQF
TRBD1 | TRBV6-5 | - | ASRTGYTDTQY
TRBD1 | TRBV2 | - | ARGGQGYGYT
- | TRBV9 | - | ASSVATGYPHEQY
TRBD1 | TRBV7-6 | - | ASSQMTGGGNTIY
- | TRBV7-9 | - | ASSPDQWLTEAF
- | TRBV11-2 | - | ASSLTTGYGYT